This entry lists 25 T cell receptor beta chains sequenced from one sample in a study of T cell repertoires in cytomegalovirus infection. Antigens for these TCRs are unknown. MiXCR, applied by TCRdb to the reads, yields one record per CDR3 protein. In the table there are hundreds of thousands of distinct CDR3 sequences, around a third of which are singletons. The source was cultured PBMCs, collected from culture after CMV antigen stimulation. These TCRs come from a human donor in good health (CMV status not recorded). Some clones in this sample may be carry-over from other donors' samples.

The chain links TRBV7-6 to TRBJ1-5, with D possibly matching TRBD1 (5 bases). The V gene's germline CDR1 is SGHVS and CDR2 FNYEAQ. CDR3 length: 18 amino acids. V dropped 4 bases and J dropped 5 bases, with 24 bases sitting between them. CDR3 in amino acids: CASSSGDREVEVHQPQHF. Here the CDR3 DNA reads TGTGCCAGCAGCTCGGGAGACAGAGAAGTCGAGGTTCATCAGCCCCAGCATTTT.

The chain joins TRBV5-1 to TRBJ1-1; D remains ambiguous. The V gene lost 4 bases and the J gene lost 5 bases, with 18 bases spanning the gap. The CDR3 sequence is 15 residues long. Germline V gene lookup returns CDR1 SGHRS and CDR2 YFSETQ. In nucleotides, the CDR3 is TGCGCCAGCAGCCCACCTGGTCGGGGTTGGACTGAAGCTTTCTTT. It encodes CASSPPGRGWTEAFF.

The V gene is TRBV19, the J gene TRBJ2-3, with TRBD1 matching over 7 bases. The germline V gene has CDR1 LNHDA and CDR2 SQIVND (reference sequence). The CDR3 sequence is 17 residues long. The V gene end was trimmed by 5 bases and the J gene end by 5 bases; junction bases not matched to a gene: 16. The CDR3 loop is CASSLYTGTATGDTQYF. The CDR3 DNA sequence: TGTGCCAGTAGTCTTTACACCGGGACAGCTACTGGAGATACGCAGTATTTT.

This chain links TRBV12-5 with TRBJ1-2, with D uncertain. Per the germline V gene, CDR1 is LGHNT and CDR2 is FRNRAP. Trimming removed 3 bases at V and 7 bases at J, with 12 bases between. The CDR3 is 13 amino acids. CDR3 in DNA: TGTGCTAGTGGTTTTTCGGGGTTCGGTGGCTACACCTTC. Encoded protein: CASGFSGFGGYTF.

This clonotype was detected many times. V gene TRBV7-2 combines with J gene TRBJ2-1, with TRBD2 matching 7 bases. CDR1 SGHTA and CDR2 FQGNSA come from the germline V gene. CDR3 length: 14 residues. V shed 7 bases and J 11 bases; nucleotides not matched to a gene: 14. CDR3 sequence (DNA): TGTGCCAGCACCTCGGGGCGGGGGAGAAGTAAGCAGTTCTTC. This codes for CASTSGRGRSKQFF.

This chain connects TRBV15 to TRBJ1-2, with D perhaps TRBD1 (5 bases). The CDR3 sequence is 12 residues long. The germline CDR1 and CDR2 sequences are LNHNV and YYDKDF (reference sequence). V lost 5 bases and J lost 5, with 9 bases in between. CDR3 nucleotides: TGTGCCACCAGCCAGGGTGGTTATGGCTACACCTTC. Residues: CATSQGGYGYTF.

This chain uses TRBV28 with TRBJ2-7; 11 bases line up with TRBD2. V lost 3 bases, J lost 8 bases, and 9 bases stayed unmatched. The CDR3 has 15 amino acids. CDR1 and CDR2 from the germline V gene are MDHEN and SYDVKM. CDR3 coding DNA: TGTGCCAGCAGTTTGGGGACTAGCGGAGATAGGAAGCAGTACGTC. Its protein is CASSLGTSGDRKQYV.

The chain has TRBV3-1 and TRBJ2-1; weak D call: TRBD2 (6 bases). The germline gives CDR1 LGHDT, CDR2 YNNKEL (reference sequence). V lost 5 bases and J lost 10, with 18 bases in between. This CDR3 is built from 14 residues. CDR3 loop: CASSGALAFWEQFF. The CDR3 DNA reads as TGTGCCAGCAGCGGCGCCCTAGCGTTCTGGGAGCAGTTCTTC.

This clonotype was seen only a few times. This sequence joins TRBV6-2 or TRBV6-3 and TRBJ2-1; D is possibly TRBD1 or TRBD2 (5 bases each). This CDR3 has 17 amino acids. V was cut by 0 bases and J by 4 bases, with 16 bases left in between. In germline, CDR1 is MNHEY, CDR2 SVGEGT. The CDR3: CASSYSIRGPPYNEQFF. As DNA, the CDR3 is TGTGCCAGCAGTTACTCGATAAGGGGACCACCATACAATGAGCAGTTCTTC.

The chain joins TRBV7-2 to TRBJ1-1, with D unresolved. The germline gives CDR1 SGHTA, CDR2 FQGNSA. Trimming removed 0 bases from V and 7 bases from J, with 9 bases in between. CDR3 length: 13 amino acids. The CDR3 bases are TGTGCCAGCAGCTTAGCAGGTCGGTTTGAAGCTTTCTTT. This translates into CASSLAGRFEAFF.

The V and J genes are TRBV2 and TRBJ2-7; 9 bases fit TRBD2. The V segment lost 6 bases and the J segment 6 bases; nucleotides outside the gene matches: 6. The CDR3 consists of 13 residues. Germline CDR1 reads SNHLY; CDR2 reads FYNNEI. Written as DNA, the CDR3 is TGTGCCAGCAGGGGGGCTAGCGGGGCCGAGCAGTACTTC. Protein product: CASRGASGAEQYF.

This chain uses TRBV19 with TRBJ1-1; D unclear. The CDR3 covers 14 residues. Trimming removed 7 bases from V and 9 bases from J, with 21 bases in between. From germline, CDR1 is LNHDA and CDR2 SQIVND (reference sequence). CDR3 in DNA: TGTGCCAGTACGGTGGGGAGCGGCTTTCGGAAAGCTTTCTTT. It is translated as CASTVGSGFRKAFF. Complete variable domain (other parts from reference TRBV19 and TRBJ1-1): DGGITQSPKYLFRKEGQNVTLSCEQNLNHDAMYWYRQDPGQGLRLIYYSQIVNDFQKGDIAEGYSVSREKKESFPLTVTSAQKNPTAFYLCASTVGSGFRKAFFGQGTRLTVV.

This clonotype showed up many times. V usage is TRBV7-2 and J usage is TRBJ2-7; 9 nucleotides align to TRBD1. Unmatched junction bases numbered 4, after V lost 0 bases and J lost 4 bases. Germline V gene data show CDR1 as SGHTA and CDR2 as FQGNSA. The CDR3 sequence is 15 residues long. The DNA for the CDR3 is TGTGCCAGCAGCTTAGCGGGACAGGGTCTATACGAGCAGTACTTC. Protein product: CASSLAGQGLYEQYF.

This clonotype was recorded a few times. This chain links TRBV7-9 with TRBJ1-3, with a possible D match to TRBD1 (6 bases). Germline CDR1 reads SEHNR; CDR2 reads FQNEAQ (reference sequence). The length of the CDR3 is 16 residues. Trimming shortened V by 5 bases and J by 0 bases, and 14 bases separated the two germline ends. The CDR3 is CASSVGGGPSGNTIYF. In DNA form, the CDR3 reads TGTGCCAGCAGCGTCGGGGGGGGCCCCTCTGGAAACACCATATATTTT.

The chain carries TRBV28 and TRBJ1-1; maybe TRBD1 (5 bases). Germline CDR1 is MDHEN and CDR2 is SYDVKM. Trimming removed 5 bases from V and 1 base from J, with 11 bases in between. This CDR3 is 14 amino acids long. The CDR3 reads CASSLDTANTEAFF. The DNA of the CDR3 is TGTGCCAGCAGTCTGGACACGGCGAACACTGAAGCTTTCTTT.

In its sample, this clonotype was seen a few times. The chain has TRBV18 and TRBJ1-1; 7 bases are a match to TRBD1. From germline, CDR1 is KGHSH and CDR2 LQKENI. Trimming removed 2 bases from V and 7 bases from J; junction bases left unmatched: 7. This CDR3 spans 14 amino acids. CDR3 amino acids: CASSPSGTEDEAFF. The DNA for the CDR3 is TGTGCCAGCTCACCATCCGGGACAGAGGATGAAGCTTTCTTT.

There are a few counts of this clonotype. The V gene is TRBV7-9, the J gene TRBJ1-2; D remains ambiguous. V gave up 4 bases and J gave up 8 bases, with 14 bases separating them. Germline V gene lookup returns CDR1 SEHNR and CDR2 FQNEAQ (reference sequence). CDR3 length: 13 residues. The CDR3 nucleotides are TGTGCCAGCAGCTCGCCCCGGGAGGGCGGCTACACCTTC. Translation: CASSSPREGGYTF.

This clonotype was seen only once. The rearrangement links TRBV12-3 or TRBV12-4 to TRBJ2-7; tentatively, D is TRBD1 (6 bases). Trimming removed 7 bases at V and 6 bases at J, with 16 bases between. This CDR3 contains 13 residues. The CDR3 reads CASTPSEGGEQYF. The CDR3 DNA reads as TGTGCCAGCACCCCCTCGGAAGGGGGCGAGCAGTACTTC.

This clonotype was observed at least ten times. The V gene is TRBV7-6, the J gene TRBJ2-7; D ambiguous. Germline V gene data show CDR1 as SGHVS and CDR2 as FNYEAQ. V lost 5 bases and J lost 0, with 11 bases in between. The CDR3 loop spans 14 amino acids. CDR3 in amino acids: CASSISAPSYEQYF. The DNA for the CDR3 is TGTGCCAGCAGCATATCGGCCCCCTCCTACGAGCAGTACTTC.

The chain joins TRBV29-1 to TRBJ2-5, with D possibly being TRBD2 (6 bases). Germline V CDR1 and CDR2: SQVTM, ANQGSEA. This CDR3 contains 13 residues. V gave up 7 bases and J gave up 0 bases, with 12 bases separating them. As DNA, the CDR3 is TGCAGCGGGGCGGGACCGGACCAAGAGACCCAGTACTTC. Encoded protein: CSGAGPDQETQYF.

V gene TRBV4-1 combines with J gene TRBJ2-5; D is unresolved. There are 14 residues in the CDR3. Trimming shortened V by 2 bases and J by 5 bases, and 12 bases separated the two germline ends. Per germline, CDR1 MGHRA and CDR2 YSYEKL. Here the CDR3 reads CASSQLRATETQYF. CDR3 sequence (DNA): TGCGCCAGCAGCCAACTTAGAGCTACGGAGACCCAGTACTTC.

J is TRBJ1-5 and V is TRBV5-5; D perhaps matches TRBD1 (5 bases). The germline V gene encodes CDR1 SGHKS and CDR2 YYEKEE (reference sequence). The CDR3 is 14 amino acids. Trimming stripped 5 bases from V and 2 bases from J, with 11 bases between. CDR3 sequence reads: CASRPGSGNQPQHF. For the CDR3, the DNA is TGTGCCAGCAGGCCAGGGTCGGGCAATCAGCCCCAGCATTTT.

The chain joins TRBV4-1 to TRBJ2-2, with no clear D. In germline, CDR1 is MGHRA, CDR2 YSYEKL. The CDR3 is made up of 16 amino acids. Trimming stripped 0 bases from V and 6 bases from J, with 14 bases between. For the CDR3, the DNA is TGCGCCAGCAGCCAAGATAAGAAAGGGAATGCCGGGGAGCTGTTTTTT. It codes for CASSQDKKGNAGELFF.

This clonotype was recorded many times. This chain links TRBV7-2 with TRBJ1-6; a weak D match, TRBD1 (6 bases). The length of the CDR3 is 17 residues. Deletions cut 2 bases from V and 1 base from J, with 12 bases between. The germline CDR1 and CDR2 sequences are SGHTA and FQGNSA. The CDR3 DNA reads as TGTGCCAGCAGCTTAAGGTGGCAGGGGTCCTATAATTCACCCCTCCACTTT. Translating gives CASSLRWQGSYNSPLHF.

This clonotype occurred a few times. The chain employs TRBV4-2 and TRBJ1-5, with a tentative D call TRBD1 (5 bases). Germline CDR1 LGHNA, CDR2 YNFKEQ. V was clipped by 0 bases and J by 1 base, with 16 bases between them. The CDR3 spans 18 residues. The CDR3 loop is CASSQDPPTWGSNQPQHF. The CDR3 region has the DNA TGTGCCAGCAGCCAAGATCCCCCCACCTGGGGGAGCAATCAGCCCCAGCATTTT.